This T cell receptor (beta chain) is drawn from a study of shared clonotypes between healthy human individuals. Sequencing was performed with immunoSEQ multiplex PCR; in TCRdb, only in-frame clones are kept and a portion is missing. In the table there are some 200,000 clones, 50% to 75% of which are singletons. The CDR3 is made up of 14 amino acids. Sequencing was performed on memory CD4+ T cells sorted from blood. The sample's subset: CD45RA-negative fraction. The receptor was isolated from a man in his thirties or forties in good health. The gene calls are TRBV21-1 and TRBJ2-7; TRBD2 reflects the table's D call only, with no check against the DNA. TRBV21-1 is a recognized pseudogene. The CDR3, as DNA: TGTGCCAGCAGCTGCACCCCGCGGTCCCACGAGCAGTACTTC. Translating gives CASSCTPRSHEQYF.